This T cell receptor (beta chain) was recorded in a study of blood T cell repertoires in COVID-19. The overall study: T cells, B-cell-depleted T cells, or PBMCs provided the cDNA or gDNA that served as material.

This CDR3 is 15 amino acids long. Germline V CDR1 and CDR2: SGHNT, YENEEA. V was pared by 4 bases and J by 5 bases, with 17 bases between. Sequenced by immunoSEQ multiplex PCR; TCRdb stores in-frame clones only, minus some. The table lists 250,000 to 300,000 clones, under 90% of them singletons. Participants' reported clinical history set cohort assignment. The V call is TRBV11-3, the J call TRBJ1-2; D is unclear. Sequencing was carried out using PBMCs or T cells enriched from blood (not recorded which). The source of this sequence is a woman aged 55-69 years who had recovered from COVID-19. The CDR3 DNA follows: TGTGCCAGCAGCTCCCGGGTCCCTACTGGGTATGGCTACACCTTC. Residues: CASSSRVPTGYGYTF.